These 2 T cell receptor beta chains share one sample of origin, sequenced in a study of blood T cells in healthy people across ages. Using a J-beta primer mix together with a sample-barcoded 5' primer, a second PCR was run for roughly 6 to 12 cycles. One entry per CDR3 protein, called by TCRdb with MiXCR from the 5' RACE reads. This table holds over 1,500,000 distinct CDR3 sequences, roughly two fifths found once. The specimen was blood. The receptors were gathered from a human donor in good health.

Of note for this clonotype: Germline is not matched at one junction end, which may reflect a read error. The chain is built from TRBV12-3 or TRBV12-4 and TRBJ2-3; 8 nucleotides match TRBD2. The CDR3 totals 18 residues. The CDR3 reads CASSFTLADLSSTDTQYF. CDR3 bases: TGTGCCAGCAGTTTTACACTAGCGGATCTGTCTAGCACGGATACGCAGTATTTT.

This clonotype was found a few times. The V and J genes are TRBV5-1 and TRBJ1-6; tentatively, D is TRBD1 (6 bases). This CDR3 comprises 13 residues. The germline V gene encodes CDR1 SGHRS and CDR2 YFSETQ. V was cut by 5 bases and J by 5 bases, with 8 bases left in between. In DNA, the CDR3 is TGCGCCAGCAGGCCAGGGGATAATTCACCCCTCCACTTT. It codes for CASRPGDNSPLHF.